The 20 T cell receptor beta chains presented below share a single source sample, sequenced in a study of T cells in Graves' hyperthyroidism and ophthalmopathy. RNA transcripts were the template for amplifying TCR beta CDR3 regions. Initially, a first-round RT-PCR of the TCR CDR3 employed the HTBI primer set. Via MiXCR, TCRdb re-called the multiplex PCR reads, giving one row per CDR3 protein. The sample records about 400,000 distinct CDR3 sequences, under 15% being singletons. Sequencing was performed on blood. Receptor source: a woman in her twenties or thirties with Graves' hyperthyroidism.

This clonotype was recorded a few times. The V and J genes are TRBV19 and TRBJ2-1; D tentatively fits TRBD1 or TRBD2 (5 bases each). Deletions cut 3 bases from V and 4 bases from J, with 7 bases between. CDR3 length: 13 residues. Germline V CDR1 and CDR2: LNHDA, SQIVND (reference sequence). The DNA of the CDR3 is TGTGCCAGTAGTATCTGGGGGTACAATGAGCAGTTCTTC. Its protein product is CASSIWGYNEQFF.

There are many counts of this clonotype. This chain joins TRBV7-9 and TRBJ2-7; the D is unclear. The CDR3 is 15 amino acids. Germline V gene sequence: CDR1 SEHNR, CDR2 FQNEAQ (reference sequence). V shed 6 bases and J shed 2 bases, with 17 bases lying between them. CDR3 in amino acids: CASRGPLPNAYEQYF. CDR3 DNA sequence: TGTGCCAGCAGAGGACCCCTTCCGAATGCCTACGAGCAGTACTTC.

Ten or more counts support this clonotype. The rearrangement uses TRBV6-1 and TRBJ2-7; TRBD1 matches at 7 bases. This CDR3 comprises 16 residues. Germline V lookup: CDR1 MNHNS, CDR2 SASEGT. V lost 3 bases to trimming and J lost 1 base; unmatched junction nucleotides: 9. The CDR3 DNA is TGTGCCAGCAGTGATGGAAGGGACAGCTATTCCTACGAGCAGTACTTC. It encodes CASSDGRDSYSYEQYF.

The rearrangement joins TRBV3-1 to TRBJ2-7, with 8 bases aligning to TRBD1. There are 17 residues in the CDR3. V was pared by 4 bases and J by 5 bases, with 16 bases of the junction left unmatched. Germline CDR1 and CDR2: LGHDT and YNNKEL (reference sequence). The CDR3 spells CASSPTPAGGDLDEQYF. Written as DNA, the CDR3 is TGTGCCAGCAGCCCGACCCCAGCAGGGGGCGATCTGGACGAGCAGTACTTC.

This chain connects TRBV12-3 or TRBV12-4 to TRBJ1-2; D remains ambiguous. V lost 3 bases and J 4 bases, leaving 9 bases between the germline ends. The CDR3 contains 13 residues. CDR3 amino acids: CASSFLLIYGYTF. As DNA, the CDR3 is TGTGCCAGCAGTTTTCTGCTGATCTATGGCTACACCTTC.

The sample holds a few counts of this clonotype. The V and J genes are TRBV6-5 and TRBJ2-3; D might be TRBD2 (5 bases). Germline CDR1 reads MNHEY; CDR2 reads SVGAGI. The CDR3 sequence is 18 residues long. Trimming pared 0 bases from V and 4 bases from J, leaving 20 bases between. In DNA, the CDR3 is TGTGCCAGCAGTTACTCGAGAATGTCGAGGGCCTGGGCAGATACGCAGTATTTT. This translates into CASSYSRMSRAWADTQYF.

This chain uses TRBV19 with TRBJ2-5; D is uncertain. V shed 3 bases and J shed 2 bases, with 10 bases lying between them. The CDR3 length is 14 residues. Germline-derived CDR1 and CDR2 are LNHDA and SQIVND (reference sequence). The chain's CDR3 is CASSIRLSQETQYF. The CDR3 bases are TGTGCCAGTAGTATCCGACTTTCACAAGAGACCCAGTACTTC.

The CDR3 here is CASSGVGEGLNEQFF. The CDR3 bases are TGCGCCAGCAGTGGAGTTGGGGAGGGCCTAAATGAGCAGTTCTTC. V gene TRBV10-2 combines with J gene TRBJ2-1; TRBD2 aligns across 7 bases. CDR3 length: 15 amino acids. J was trimmed by 7 bases and V by 4 bases; bases with no gene match: 10. Germline-derived CDR1 and CDR2 are WSHSY and SAAADI.

In its sample, this clonotype was seen once. V and J are TRBV24-1 and TRBJ2-7, with 7 bases matching TRBD2. Germline V gives CDR1 KGHDR, CDR2 SFDVKD. The CDR3 contains 12 residues. V trimming: 3 bases; J trimming: 9 bases; junction bases outside the gene matches: 4. The CDR3 spells CATSDPTGGQYF. DNA for the CDR3: TGTGCCACCAGTGATCCTACGGGGGGGCAGTACTTC.

This clonotype showed up many times. The chain employs TRBV12-5 and TRBJ2-3, with 11 bases identical to TRBD2. The germline gives CDR1 LGHNT, CDR2 FRNRAP. V dropped 4 bases and J dropped 7; count of bases not matched to a gene: 16. The length of the CDR3 is 18 residues. In DNA form, the CDR3 reads TGTGCTAGTGGTTCGCCTTCCTGGGGGACTAGCGGCTTGAATACGCAGTATTTT. Protein product: CASGSPSWGTSGLNTQYF.

In this sample, this clonotype turned up a few times. The chain recombines TRBV5-1 with TRBJ1-2; unclear D gene. The CDR3 has 14 residues. Germline assignment: CDR1 SGHRS and CDR2 YFSETQ. V lost 3 bases, J lost 4 bases, and 13 bases lay in between. In DNA form, the CDR3 reads TGCGCCAGCAGCTGGGAGCCGGATTCCTATGGCTACACCTTC. Translated: CASSWEPDSYGYTF.

The genes are TRBV7-2 and TRBJ1-3; D is unresolved. The germline V gene has CDR1 SGHTA and CDR2 FQGNSA. This CDR3 contains 15 residues. V was trimmed by 0 bases and J by 0 bases, leaving 6 bases between them. Here the CDR3 DNA reads TGTGCCAGCAGCTTAGCCCCACACTCTGGAAACACCATATATTTT. Its protein product is CASSLAPHSGNTIYF. The variable domain in full, completed from reference TRBV7-2 and TRBJ1-3, reads GAGVSQSPSNKVTEKGKDVELRCDPISGHTALYWYRQSLGQGLEFLIYFQGNSAPDKSGLPSDRFSAERTGGSVSTLTIQRTQQEDSAVYLCASSLAPHSGNTIYFGEGSWLTVV.

The table lists this clonotype with a few counts. V gene TRBV9 combines with J gene TRBJ2-7, with TRBD2 as a possible D gene (6 bases). Trimming stripped 0 bases from V and 2 bases from J, with 21 bases between. The CDR3 is made up of 18 amino acids. Germline V CDR1 and CDR2: SGDLS, YYNGEE. The CDR3 DNA is TGTGCCAGCAGCGTAGGGTCCGGGGGATGGCAAGGGACCTACGAGCAGTACTTC. This gives the protein CASSVGSGGWQGTYEQYF.

This clonotype occurred many times. In DNA form, the CDR3 reads TGTGCCAGCAGCTTAGGGCAGGGGACCAACTACGAGCAGTACTTC. Its translation: CASSLGQGTNYEQYF. The rearrangement uses TRBV11-3 and TRBJ2-7; possible D gene TRBD1, 6 bases. V shed 1 base and J shed 3 bases, with 13 bases lying between them. Germline CDR1 and CDR2: SGHNT and YENEEA. The CDR3 has 15 residues.

This clonotype came up once. The chain uses TRBV7-2 and TRBJ1-2; a possible D gene is TRBD1 (6 bases). The germline V gene has CDR1 SGHTA and CDR2 FQGNSA. The CDR3 covers 12 residues. Trimming pared 3 bases from V and 7 bases from J, leaving 9 bases between. The CDR3 coding sequence is TGTGCCAGCAGCTTCACAGGGAGTGGCTACACCTTC. Protein sequence: CASSFTGSGYTF.

About this clonotype: The conserved final phenylalanine or tryptophan is absent from the CDR3, which likely points to a read error. The chain recombines TRBV5-1 with TRBJ1-4; maybe TRBD1 (6 bases). The CDR3 runs 14 residues. Germline assignment: CDR1 SGHRS and CDR2 YFSETQ. The CDR3 reads CASSATGFNEKLFS. CDR3 sequence (DNA): TGTGCCAGCAGCGCGACAGGCTTTAATGAAAAACTGTTTTCT.

The sample holds a few counts of this clonotype. The rearrangement joins TRBV10-3 to TRBJ1-3, with TRBD1 identical over 7 bases. The V gene's germline CDR1 is ENHRY and CDR2 SYGVKD. The CDR3 totals 17 residues. J was trimmed by 0 bases and V by 4 bases; bases with no gene match: 9. CDR3 sequence reads: CAISGYGTEPSGNTIYF. DNA for the CDR3: TGTGCCATCAGTGGGTATGGGACAGAACCCTCTGGAAACACCATATATTTT.

The chain links TRBV2 to TRBJ2-6; tentative D call: TRBD2 (6 bases). This CDR3 contains 15 residues. Germline CDR1 reads SNHLY; CDR2 reads FYNNEI. The CDR3 region is CAAGTGDSGANVLTF. As DNA, the CDR3 is TGTGCAGCCGGGACGGGGGACTCTGGGGCCAACGTCCTGACTTTC.

The rearrangement links TRBV5-6 to TRBJ2-2; tentatively, D is TRBD2 (5 bases). The germline V and J ends were trimmed by 4 bases and 5 bases, with 12 bases remaining between them. The CDR3 extends over 14 amino acids. The V gene's germline CDR1 is SGHDT and CDR2 YYEEEE. CDR3 residues: CASSPDLGTGELFF. CDR3 nucleotide sequence: TGTGCCAGCAGCCCGGACTTGGGGACCGGGGAGCTGTTTTTT.

This clonotype occurred many times. The rearrangement links TRBV28 to TRBJ2-1; 9 bases are shared with TRBD1. Germline-derived CDR1 and CDR2 are MDHEN and SYDVKM. J lost 0 bases, V lost 5 bases, and 17 bases had no gene match. The CDR3 spans 20 residues. The CDR3, as DNA: TGTGCCAGCAGTCCGATACCCGGGACAGGGAAAAAAAACTCCTACAATGAGCAGTTCTTC. Translated: CASSPIPGTGKKNSYNEQFF.